This record concerns one T cell receptor (beta chain) sequence. V trimming: 2 bases; J trimming: 3 bases; junction bases outside the gene matches: 1. CDR3 length: 15 amino acids. The germline gives CDR1 WSHSY, CDR2 SAAADI. While infection was still active, Seattle patients were enrolled and then followed longitudinally. Authors' processing steps: Reference gene primer amplification yielded estimated nucleated cell counts. The protocol was immunoSEQ multiplex PCR, while the TCRdb copy is restricted to in-frame clones and leaves out a portion. The V and J calls and clone size are taken from that table; D and trimming were inferred from the DNA. The table lists 200,000 to 250,000 clones, approximately 90% of them singletons. The data belong to a study of blood T cell repertoires in COVID-19. Across the whole study: The United States, Italy and Spain were the sources of the acute and convalescent COVID-19 samples. From T cells, B-cell-depleted T cells, or PBMCs came the material, which was cDNA or gDNA.

This clonotype originated in a man aged 55 to 69 with COVID-19, enrolled during active disease. The sample taken for sequencing was peripheral blood. The gene calls are TRBV10-2 and TRBJ2-7; 13 bases are shared with TRBD2. The CDR3 region is CASSETSGRGYEQYF. The DNA of the CDR3 is TGCGCCAGCAGTGAGACTAGCGGGAGGGGCTACGAGCAGTACTTC.